These T cell receptor beta chains were read from a single sample in a study of Tregs in tolerant kidney transplant recipients. This table comes from immunoSEQ multiplex PCR, and its TCRdb copy is limited to in-frame clones, with some not included. The sample holds 55,000 to 80,000 clones, roughly 98% seen once. The sample in question was Tregs from blood, obtained before the transplant. These receptors came from a human donor who received a combined kidney and bone marrow transplant. Each CDR3 is given without its conserved first and last residue. Some rows mark clone size as missing; the rest say once, few, many or name a class of expanded clone.

size	V	J	CDR3
.	TRBV10-3	TRBJ2-7	AIRQGSYEQY
.	TRBV5-4	TRBJ2-1	ASSPTSGQWDEQF
.	TRBV29-1	TRBJ1-2	SVVYRNTNYGYT
.	TRBV27	TRBJ1-4	ASRPGQVNEKLF
.	TRBV11-2	TRBJ2-2	ASSRGATFTGELF
.	TRBV5-1	TRBJ2-1	ASSFRGTYNEQF
.	TRBV19	TRBJ1-2	ASSKGAVSFDGYT
.	TRBV7-2	TRBJ2-2	ASSLAVGGPGELF
.	TRBV28	TRBJ2-7	ASSLLLGRGTREQY
once	TRBV30	TRBJ2-4	AWGGGISRGAAKNIQY
.	TRBV5-1	TRBJ1-1	ASSWTGGSTEAF
.	TRBV5-4	TRBJ2-3	ASSSPVTGNTQY
.	TRBV30	TRBJ2-7	AGSSARVYEQY
.	TRBV7-8	TRBJ1-6	ASSFNRTGNSPLH
.	TRBV19	TRBJ2-5	ASSIRGAGETQY
.	TRBV2	TRBJ2-7	ASRIRTGDTYEQY
.	TRBV4-1	TRBJ2-7	ASSQDEVRTADPSEQY
.	TRBV5-4	TRBJ2-5	ASSWRGTGETQY
.	TRBV28	TRBJ1-6	ASSLMSSYNSPLH